This T cell receptor (beta chain) was obtained from a study of cytomegalovirus exposure and HLA in healthy donors. This CDR3 region has 15 residues. V lost 1 base to trimming and J lost 5 bases, with 9 bases between them. CDR1 is SGHTA and CDR2 is FQGNSA in the germline V gene. PCR involved 60 Vbeta and 13 Jbeta primers. Sequencing was performed with immunoSEQ multiplex PCR; in TCRdb, only in-frame clones are kept and a portion is missing. The repertoire has approximately 160,000 clones, approximately 71% of them found once; the top ten carry less than 1.5%. The sequence was obtained from a middle-aged man in good health and CMV-seronegative. This rearrangement joins TRBV7-2 to TRBJ1-6; D is perhaps TRBD1 (5 bases). Sequenced material: PBMCs. CDR3 coding DNA: TGTGCCAGCAGCTTAGAACAGGCGAATAATTCACCCCTCCACTTT. This encodes CASSLEQANNSPLHF.